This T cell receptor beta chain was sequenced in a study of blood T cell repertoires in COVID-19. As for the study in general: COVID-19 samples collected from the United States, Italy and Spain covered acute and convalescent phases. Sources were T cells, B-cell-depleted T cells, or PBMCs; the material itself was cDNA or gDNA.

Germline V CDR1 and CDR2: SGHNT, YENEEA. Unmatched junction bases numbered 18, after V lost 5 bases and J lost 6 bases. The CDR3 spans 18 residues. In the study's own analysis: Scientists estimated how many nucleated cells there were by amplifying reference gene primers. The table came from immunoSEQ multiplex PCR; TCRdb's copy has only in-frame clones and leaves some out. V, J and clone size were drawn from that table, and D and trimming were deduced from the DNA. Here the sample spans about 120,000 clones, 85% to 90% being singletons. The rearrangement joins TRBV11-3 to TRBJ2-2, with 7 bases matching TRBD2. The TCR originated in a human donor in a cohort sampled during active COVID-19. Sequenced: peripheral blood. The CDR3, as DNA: TGTGCCAGCAGCACCAGTAGTGTCGGGGAGGGGTACCCCGGGGAGCTGTTTTTT. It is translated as CASSTSSVGEGYPGELFF.